The 23 T cell receptor beta chains listed next were all sequenced from one sample in a study of T cell responses to AZD1222 COVID-19 vaccine (dated by TCRdb to the early 2020s). What this sample's time point label stands for: baseline before first vaccination. The library was built by means of the immunoSEQ multiplex PCR assay. Here the immuneACCESS table is served through TCRdb, limited to in-frame sequences with V and J called. Missing clones are a known gap in these copies; in checked studies unresolved V genes cover under half, and the rest lacks a known reason. The sample yields some 200,000 clones; more than 80% were counted once. The ten largest clones add up to 5% to 7% of the sample. Sequencing used peripheral blood, obtained on day 0 of AZD1222 vaccination. These receptors were obtained from an adult in good health.

The V and J genes are TRBV29-1 and TRBJ1-1; D may be TRBD1 (6 bases). The V gene lost 0 bases and the J gene lost 6 bases, with 11 bases spanning the gap. Germline V gene data show CDR1 as SQVTM and CDR2 as ANQGSEA. This CDR3 is built from 13 residues. The CDR3 region has the DNA TGCAGCGTTGAAGATGGGCCAGGGGCTGAAGCTTTCTTT. It codes for CSVEDGPGAEAFF.

The rearrangement links TRBV6-6 to TRBJ2-4, with D perhaps matching TRBD2 (6 bases). V lost 4 bases and J 7 bases, leaving 14 bases between the germline ends. Germline loops: CDR1 MNHNY, CDR2 SVGAGI (reference sequence). CDR3 length: 14 amino acids. The CDR3 bases are TGTGCCAGCAGTTCGACTAGGCCCGTCAACATTCAGTACTTC. This translates into CASSSTRPVNIQYF.

The CDR3 DNA reads as TGTGCCAGCAGTTACTTCATCGCTGGGAGTGAAGCTTTCTTT. It translates to CASSYFIAGSEAFF. This chain uses TRBV6-2 or TRBV6-3 with TRBJ1-1; no reliable D call. The CDR3 is 14 residues long. The germline V and J ends were trimmed by 1 base and 7 bases, with 13 bases remaining between them. CDR1 is MNHEY and CDR2 is SVGEGT in the germline V gene.

This clone has only one observation. CDR3 sequence (DNA): TGTGCCAGCAGCTTGAATGGAGTACGTAATTCACCCCTCCACTTT. It yields the protein CASSLNGVRNSPLHF. The J gene is TRBJ1-6, the V gene TRBV5-4; D gene unclear. This CDR3 is 15 amino acids long. CDR1 is SGHNT and CDR2 is YYREEE in the germline V gene (reference sequence). Trimming left V 1 base short and J 6 bases short, with 11 bases between.

The chain uses TRBV27 and TRBJ2-1; D is ambiguous. The CDR3 contains 15 residues. The germline CDR1 and CDR2 sequences are MNHEY and SMNVEV (reference sequence). Trimming removed 4 bases at V and 9 bases at J, with 19 bases between. Here the CDR3 DNA reads TGTGCCAGCAGTTCGCCGTACCTCGGCGGAACTGAGCAGTTCTTC. Translated, it gives CASSSPYLGGTEQFF.

The chain joins TRBV3-1 (or the pseudogene TRBV3-2) to TRBJ2-5, with D tentatively TRBD2 (7 bases). CDR1 is LGHDT, CDR2 YNNKEL, per germline (reference sequence). Trimming removed 8 bases from V and 2 bases from J, with 12 bases in between. CDR3 length: 13 residues. This CDR3 is CASGGAAQETQYF. For the CDR3, the DNA is TGTGCCAGCGGGGGGGCGGCTCAAGAGACCCAGTACTTC.

The chain recombines TRBV5-5 with TRBJ1-1, with D perhaps matching TRBD1 (5 bases). V gave up 1 base and J gave up 2 bases, with 6 bases separating them. The length of the CDR3 is 13 residues. CDR1 is SGHKS and CDR2 is YYEKEE in the germline V gene (reference sequence). The CDR3 DNA is TGTGCCAGCAGCTTGCAGGGAAACACTGAAGCTTTCTTT. This gives the protein CASSLQGNTEAFF.

The genes are TRBV10-3 and TRBJ2-3; 11 nucleotides match TRBD2. The CDR3 contains 19 residues. The J segment lost 0 bases and the V segment lost 3 bases, leaving 11 bases of the junction unmatched. CDR1 and CDR2 (germline): ENHRY, SYGVKD. CDR3 protein: CAISDARLAGGGSTDTQYF. The CDR3 bases are TGTGCCATCAGTGATGCTCGCCTAGCGGGAGGAGGGAGCACAGATACGCAGTATTTT.

The chain couples TRBV18 to TRBJ2-7, with 10 bases matching TRBD2. Trimming cost V 0 bases and J 3 bases; bases outside gene matches: 5. The V gene's germline CDR1 is KGHSH and CDR2 LQKENI. The CDR3 is 16 residues long. CDR3 DNA sequence: TGTGCCAGCTCACCACCCGGGACTAGCGCAAACTACGAGCAGTACTTC. It is translated as CASSPPGTSANYEQYF.

This clone was seen a single time. V is TRBV30 and J is TRBJ1-2, with D perhaps TRBD1 (6 bases). V lost 3 bases and J 4 bases, leaving 9 bases between the germline ends. The length of the CDR3 is 12 residues. From germline, CDR1 is GTSNPN and CDR2 SVGIG (reference sequence). The DNA of the CDR3 is TGTGCCTGGAGCGGACAGTTCTATGGCTACACCTTC. This sequence encodes CAWSGQFYGYTF.

J is TRBJ2-2 and V is TRBV5-4; unclear D gene. Per the germline V gene, CDR1 is SGHNT and CDR2 is YYREEE (reference sequence). The CDR3 length is 12 residues. V gave up 5 bases and J gave up 0 bases, with 2 bases separating them. The CDR3 loop reads CASSSNTGELFF. The DNA of the CDR3 is TGTGCCAGCAGTTCGAACACCGGGGAGCTGTTTTTT. Variable domain in full (rest from reference TRBV5-4 and TRBJ2-2): ETGVTQSPTHLIKTRGQQVTLRCSSQSGHNTVSWYQQALGQGPQFIFQYYREEENGRGNFPPRFSGLQFPNYSSELNVNALELDDSALYLCASSSNTGELFFGEGSRLTVL.

The chain couples TRBV28 to TRBJ1-1, with 9 bases lining up with TRBD1. Trimming removed 6 bases from V and 1 base from J; junction bases left unmatched: 6. The germline V gene has CDR1 MDHEN and CDR2 SYDVKM. The CDR3 has 15 amino acids. The CDR3 sequence is CASSIGGQGNTEAFF. Here the CDR3 DNA reads TGTGCCAGCAGCATAGGGGGACAGGGGAACACTGAAGCTTTCTTT.

The CDR3 DNA reads TGTGCCAGCAGCCCCTCGAATTGGCAGGGGTACGGCTACACCTTC. It translates to CASSPSNWQGYGYTF. The chain employs TRBV7-9 and TRBJ1-2, with D possibly matching TRBD1 (6 bases). V was shortened by 5 bases and J by 8 bases, with 21 bases between the two germline ends. Per germline, CDR1 SEHNR and CDR2 FQNEAQ (reference sequence). This CDR3 is 15 amino acids long. The whole variable domain, filled in from reference TRBV7-9 and TRBJ1-2, reads DTGVSQNPRHKITKRGQNVTFRCDPISEHNRLYWYRQTLGQGPEFLTYFQNEAQLEKSRLLSDRFSAERPKGSFSTLEIQRTEQGDSAMYLCASSPSNWQGYGYTFGSGTRLTVV.

This chain links TRBV18 with TRBJ2-7; D is ambiguous. This CDR3 contains 12 residues. CDR1 KGHSH and CDR2 LQKENI come from the germline V gene. The V gene lost 5 bases and the J gene lost 0 bases, with 5 bases spanning the gap. The CDR3 here is CASSLSSYEQYF. The CDR3 DNA reads as TGTGCCAGCTCATTAAGCTCCTACGAGCAGTACTTC.

This clone was detected once. The chain is built from TRBV19 and TRBJ2-5, with 12 bases fitting TRBD2. The CDR3 loop spans 15 amino acids. After removal of 1 base from V and 6 bases from J, the junction contained 3 bases not matched to a gene. Germline CDR1 reads LNHDA; CDR2 reads SQIVND (reference sequence). In DNA, the CDR3 is TGTGCCAGTAGTATAGTTACTAGCGGGAGGAAGACCCAGTACTTC. Translating gives CASSIVTSGRKTQYF.

The gene calls are TRBV5-4 and TRBJ2-1; D gene uncertain. Germline CDR1 and CDR2: SGHNT and YYREEE (reference sequence). The CDR3 contains 15 residues. V was clipped by 0 bases and J by 0 bases, with 7 bases between them. The chain's CDR3 is CASSLGPSSYNEQFF. CDR3 nucleotides: TGTGCCAGCAGCTTGGGGCCCAGCTCCTACAATGAGCAGTTCTTC.

The V gene is TRBV2, the J gene TRBJ2-5; unclear D gene. The CDR3 is 14 residues long. Germline loops: CDR1 SNHLY, CDR2 FYNNEI. V shed 8 bases and J shed 1 base, with 14 bases lying between them. The CDR3 bases are TGTGCCAGCCAACGGCTAGTCTCCCAAGAGACCCAGTACTTC. This gives the protein CASQRLVSQETQYF.

The chain combines TRBV5-1 with TRBJ2-1; D may be TRBD1 (6 bases). V was cut by 0 bases and J by 4 bases, with 11 bases left in between. The CDR3 runs to 15 residues. The germline V gene has CDR1 SGHRS and CDR2 YFSETQ. CDR3 sequence: CASSLGGGRYNEQFF. As DNA, the CDR3 is TGCGCCAGCAGCTTGGGAGGGGGTCGTTACAATGAGCAGTTCTTC.

The V and J genes are TRBV20-1 and TRBJ1-1; TRBD1 might be the D (6 bases). Germline loops: CDR1 DFQATT, CDR2 SNEGSKA (reference sequence). The CDR3 consists of 11 residues. The V end was cut by 6 bases, the J end by 10 bases, with 15 bases between. This CDR3 is CSAERGAIAFF. CDR3 coding DNA: TGCAGTGCCGAAAGGGGGGCAATAGCTTTCTTT.

The chain uses TRBV6-5 and TRBJ2-5; no clear D gene. V lost 0 bases, J lost 2 bases, and 10 bases lay in between. The CDR3 runs 15 residues. Germline V lookup: CDR1 MNHEY, CDR2 SVGAGI. CDR3 sequence reads: CASSYSSAEQETQYF. DNA of the CDR3: TGTGCCAGCAGTTACTCCTCCGCGGAGCAAGAGACCCAGTACTTC.

The V call is TRBV2, the J call TRBJ2-7; D is unresolved. The CDR3 runs 11 residues. Trimming cost V 5 bases and J 6 bases, with 8 bases left between them. Germline lookup yields CDR1 SNHLY and CDR2 FYNNEI. CDR3 sequence reads: CASSPYGEQYF. CDR3 nucleotide sequence: TGTGCCAGCAGTCCCTACGGCGAGCAGTACTTC.

This chain connects TRBV28 to TRBJ2-2; 9 bases line up with TRBD2. Germline V gene lookup returns CDR1 MDHEN and CDR2 SYDVKM. The CDR3 extends over 17 amino acids. With 4 bases clipped from V and 0 bases from J, the junction kept 6 bases outside the gene matches. CDR3 DNA: TGTGCCAGCAGTTCGGGTAGCGGGGGCCCGAACACCGGGGAGCTGTTTTTT. Its translation is CASSSGSGGPNTGELFF.

The chain links TRBV15 to TRBJ1-5; TRBD1 aligns across 7 bases. This CDR3 region has 16 residues. V was pared by 0 bases and J by 3 bases, with 5 bases of the junction left unmatched. Germline values: CDR1 LNHNV, CDR2 YYDKDF (reference sequence). CDR3 in DNA: TGTGCCACCAGCAGAGAGGACAGGATTCACAATCAGCCCCAGCATTTT. Translating gives CATSREDRIHNQPQHF.